Each of the 6 T cell receptor beta chains below was sequenced from the same sample in a study of PD-L1 blockade in urothelial cancer. The method was immunoSEQ multiplex PCR; TCRdb's version includes in-frame clones alone and lacks a portion of them. In the table there are 40,000 to 45,000 clones, approximately 85% of which are singletons. Time point: peripheral blood 6 weeks after treatment start. The specimen comprised PBMCs, sampled around atezolizumab (anti-PD-L1) treatment. The receptors shown here come from a man between 65 and 85 years old with urothelial cancer.

V and J are TRBV4-1 and TRBJ2-1; 8 bases line up with TRBD2. Per germline, CDR1 MGHRA and CDR2 YSYEKL. The CDR3 spans 16 residues. The junction had 17 bases not matched to a gene; V was cut back by 4 bases and J by 12 bases. CDR3 sequence reads: CASSRPGTRGFIAQFF. As DNA, the CDR3 is TGCGCCAGCAGCCGCCCCGGGACTAGGGGATTTATTGCGCAGTTCTTC.

This sequence joins TRBV4-1 and TRBJ2-1, with 10 bases that match TRBD2. V shed 1 base, J shed 5 bases, and the junction held 5 bases outside the gene matches. Germline CDR1 is MGHRA and CDR2 is YSYEKL. The CDR3 sequence is 16 residues long. The CDR3 here is CASSQAGLADDNEQFF. The DNA of the CDR3 is TGCGCCAGCAGCCAAGCAGGACTAGCGGACGACAATGAGCAGTTCTTC.

The chain uses TRBV7-6 and TRBJ2-3; TRBD1 matches at 8 bases. The V segment lost 4 bases and the J segment 4 bases; nucleotides outside the gene matches: 7. This CDR3 has 15 amino acids. Germline CDR1 SGHVS, CDR2 FNYEAQ. CDR3: CASSSSRTGPDTQYF. CDR3 DNA: TGTGCCAGCAGCTCATCGAGGACAGGGCCAGATACGCAGTATTTT.

The chain is built from TRBV27 and TRBJ2-2, with 8 bases that match TRBD1. Germline CDR1 MNHEY, CDR2 SMNVEV (reference sequence). The CDR3 covers 14 residues. V trimming: 3 bases; J trimming: 5 bases; junction bases outside the gene matches: 2. DNA for the CDR3: TGTGCCAGCAGTTTCAGGACAGGGACCGGGGAGCTGTTTTTT. Amino acids: CASSFRTGTGELFF.

V gene TRBV15 combines with J gene TRBJ2-7; 8 nucleotides align to TRBD2. The CDR3 has 15 amino acids. Unmatched junction bases numbered 9, after V lost 5 bases and J lost 3 bases. CDR1 and CDR2 from the germline V gene are LNHNV and YYDKDF (reference sequence). CDR3 region: CATSSPSGTSYEQYF. CDR3 sequence (DNA): TGTGCCACCAGCTCCCCTTCCGGGACTAGCTACGAGCAGTACTTC.

This clone has a handful of counts. An end of the junction differs from the germline gene, which may be a read error. V usage is TRBV19 and J usage is TRBJ1-1, with 9 bases matching TRBD1. The CDR3 has 11 residues. Germline values: CDR1 LNHDA, CDR2 SQIVND (reference sequence). CDR3 in amino acids: CASSNWDRAVF. The CDR3 bases are TGTGCCAGTAGTAACTGGGACAGGGCAGTCTTT.